Below, 4 T cell receptor beta chains from the same sample are listed, as sequenced in a study of blood T cell repertoires in COVID-19. Assay used: immunoSEQ multiplex PCR; TCRdb lists only in-frame clones, some missing. This sample has tens of thousands of clones; approximately 86% occur once, and the top ten carry approximately 8.7%. The material sequenced was peripheral blood. These receptors were collected from a woman aged 70 to 79 with acute or convalescent COVID-19.

This chain joins TRBV14 and TRBJ2-1; 7 bases are shared with TRBD2. Trimming took 1 base from V and 6 from J; bases not matched to a gene: 12. CDR3 length: 17 residues. CDR1 is SGHDN, CDR2 FVKESK, per germline. In nucleotides, the CDR3 is TGTGCCAGCAGCCAAGGATTTGGGGGGGAGCTCAGCAATGAGCAGTTCTTC. It codes for CASSQGFGGELSNEQFF.

This chain links TRBV30 with TRBJ2-1; D perhaps matches TRBD1 (6 bases). Germline values: CDR1 GTSNPN, CDR2 SVGIG (reference sequence). The CDR3 contains 13 residues. V was shortened by 2 bases and J by 8 bases, with 13 bases between the two germline ends. Here the CDR3 reads CAWSRDKAHEQFF. CDR3 DNA sequence: TGTGCCTGGAGTAGGGACAAGGCCCATGAGCAGTTCTTC.

The rearrangement uses TRBV24-1 and TRBJ2-5, with 10 nucleotides matching TRBD1. The V segment lost 3 bases and the J segment 5 bases; nucleotides outside the gene matches: 8. Germline CDR1 reads KGHDR; CDR2 reads SFDVKD. The CDR3 has 16 amino acids. In DNA form, the CDR3 reads TGTGCCACCAGTGATCCTGAAGACAGGGGGCTCGAGACCCAGTACTTC. Translating it yields CATSDPEDRGLETQYF.

The chain uses TRBV7-3 and TRBJ2-1, with 12 bases aligning to TRBD2. This CDR3 contains 15 residues. V shed 9 bases, J shed 0 bases, and the junction held 3 bases outside the gene matches. Germline V gene data show CDR1 as SGHTA and CDR2 as FQGTGA. The CDR3 region is CASGLAGPSYNEQFF. Here the CDR3 DNA reads TGTGCCAGTGGACTAGCGGGGCCCTCCTACAATGAGCAGTTCTTC.